Described below is a single T cell receptor beta chain sequence and its context. Its specificity is not known. Generated by immunoSEQ multiplex PCR, the TCRdb table keeps only in-frame clones and is missing some. The table shows 120,000 or so clones, with 75% to 85% occurring only once. Time point: blood 2 weeks post-SBRT. Treatment in this sample: 15 Gy SBRT to primary tumor, nephrectomy 4 weeks later. This renal cell carcinoma was of the clear cell type. The sample belongs to a study of radiation and T cells in renal cell carcinoma. Regarding the study as a whole: Top tumor clonotypes rose in blood 2 weeks post-radiation, then contracted.

The receptor comes from a woman in her fifties or sixties with renal cell carcinoma. The sequences come from blood, collected from a patient whose treatment included radiotherapy and nephrectomy.

The CDR3 sequence is CASSFGSGDRATDTQYF. The CDR3 DNA follows: TGTGCCAGCAGCTTTGGCAGCGGGGACAGGGCCACAGATACGCAGTATTTT. This chain connects TRBV7-9 to TRBJ2-3; 9 bases map to TRBD1. Germline-derived CDR1 and CDR2 are SEHNR and FQNEAQ (reference sequence). The trim removed 3 bases at V and 2 bases at J, leaving 9 bases unmatched. This CDR3 region has 17 residues.